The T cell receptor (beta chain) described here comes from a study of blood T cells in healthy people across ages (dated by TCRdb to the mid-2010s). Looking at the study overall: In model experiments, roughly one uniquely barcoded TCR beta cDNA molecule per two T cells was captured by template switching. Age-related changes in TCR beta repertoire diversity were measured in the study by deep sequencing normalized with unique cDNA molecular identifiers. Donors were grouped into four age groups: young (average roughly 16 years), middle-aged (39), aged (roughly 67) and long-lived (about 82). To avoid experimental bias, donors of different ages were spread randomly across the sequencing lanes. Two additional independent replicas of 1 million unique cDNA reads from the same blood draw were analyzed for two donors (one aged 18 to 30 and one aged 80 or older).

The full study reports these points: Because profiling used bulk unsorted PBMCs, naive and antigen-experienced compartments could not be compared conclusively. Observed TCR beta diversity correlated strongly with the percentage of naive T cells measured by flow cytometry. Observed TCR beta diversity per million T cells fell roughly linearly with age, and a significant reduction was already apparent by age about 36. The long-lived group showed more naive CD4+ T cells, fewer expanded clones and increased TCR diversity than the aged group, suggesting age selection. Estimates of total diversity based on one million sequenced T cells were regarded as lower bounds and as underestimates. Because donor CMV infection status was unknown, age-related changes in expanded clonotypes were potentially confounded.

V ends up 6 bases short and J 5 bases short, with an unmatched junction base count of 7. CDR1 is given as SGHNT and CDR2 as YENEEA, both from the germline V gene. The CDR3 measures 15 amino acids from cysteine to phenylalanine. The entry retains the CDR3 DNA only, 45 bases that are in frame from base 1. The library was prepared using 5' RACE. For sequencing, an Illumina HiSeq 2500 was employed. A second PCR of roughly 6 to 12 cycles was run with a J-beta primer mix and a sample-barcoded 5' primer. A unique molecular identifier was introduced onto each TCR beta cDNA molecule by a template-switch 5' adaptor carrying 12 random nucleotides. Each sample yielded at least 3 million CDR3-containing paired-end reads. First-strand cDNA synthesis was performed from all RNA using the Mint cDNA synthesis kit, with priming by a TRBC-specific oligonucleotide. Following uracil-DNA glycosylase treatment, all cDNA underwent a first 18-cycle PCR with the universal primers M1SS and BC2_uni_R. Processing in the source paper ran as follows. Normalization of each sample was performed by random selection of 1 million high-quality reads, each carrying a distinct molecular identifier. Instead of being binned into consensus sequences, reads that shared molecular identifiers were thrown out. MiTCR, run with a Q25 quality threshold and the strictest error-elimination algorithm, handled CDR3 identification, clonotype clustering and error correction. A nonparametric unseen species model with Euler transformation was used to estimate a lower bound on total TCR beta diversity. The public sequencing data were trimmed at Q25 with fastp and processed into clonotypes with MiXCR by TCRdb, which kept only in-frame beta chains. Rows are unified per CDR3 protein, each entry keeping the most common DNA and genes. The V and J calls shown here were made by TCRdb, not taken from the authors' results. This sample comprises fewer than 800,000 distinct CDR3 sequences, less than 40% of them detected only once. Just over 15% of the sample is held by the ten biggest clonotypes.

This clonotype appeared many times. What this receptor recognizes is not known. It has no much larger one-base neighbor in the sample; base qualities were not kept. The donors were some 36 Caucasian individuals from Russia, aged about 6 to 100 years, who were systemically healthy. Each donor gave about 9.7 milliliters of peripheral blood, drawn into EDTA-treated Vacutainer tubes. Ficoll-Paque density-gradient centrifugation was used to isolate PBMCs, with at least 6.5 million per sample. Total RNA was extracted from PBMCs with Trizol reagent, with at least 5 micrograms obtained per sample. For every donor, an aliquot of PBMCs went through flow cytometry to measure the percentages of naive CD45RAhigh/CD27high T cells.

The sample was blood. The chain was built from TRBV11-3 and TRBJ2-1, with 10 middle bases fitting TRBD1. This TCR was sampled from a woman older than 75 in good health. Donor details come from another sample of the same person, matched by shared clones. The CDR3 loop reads CASSRDRGRDNEQFF. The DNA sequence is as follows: TGTGCCAGCAGTCGCGACAGGGGGCGAGACAATGAGCAGTTCTTC.